These 12 T cell receptor beta chains were all obtained from the same sample, sequenced in a study of cytomegalovirus exposure and HLA in healthy donors. PCR was performed using 60 Vbeta and 13 Jbeta primers. This table comes from immunoSEQ multiplex PCR, and its TCRdb copy is limited to in-frame clones, with some not included. The sample has approximately 100,000 clones, 75% seen once; the top ten hold 2.5% to 3%. Input material: PBMCs. The source is a male donor in good health and CMV-seropositive.

V usage is TRBV4-3 and J usage is TRBJ2-1, with TRBD1 matching 8 bases. The germline V gene encodes CDR1 LGHNA and CDR2 YSLEER. CDR3 length equals 17 residues. V lost 0 bases to trimming and J lost 6 bases; unmatched junction nucleotides: 10. CDR3 residues: CASSQDRGQGASNEQFF. The CDR3 DNA follows: TGCGCCAGCAGCCAAGATCGGGGGCAGGGGGCTTCCAATGAGCAGTTCTTC.

Here the CDR3 reads CASSLLYEQYF. CDR3 sequence (DNA): TGTGCCAGCAGCCTCTTATACGAGCAGTACTTC. The chain links TRBV2 to TRBJ2-7; D ambiguous. This CDR3 is 11 amino acids long. The germline V gene has CDR1 SNHLY and CDR2 FYNNEI. Trimming cost V 6 bases and J 4 bases, with 7 bases left between them. The full variable domain, its missing parts supplied by reference TRBV2 and TRBJ2-7, is EPEVTQTPSHQVTQMGQEVILRCVPISNHLYFYWYRQILGQKVEFLVSFYNNEISEKSEIFDDQFSVERPDGSNFTLKIRSTKLEDSAMYFCASSLLYEQYFGPGTRLTVT.

This clone showed up just a few times. The V and J genes are TRBV6-1 and TRBJ2-1; 7 bases are shared with TRBD1. The J segment lost 5 bases and the V segment lost 8 bases, leaving 9 bases of the junction unmatched. Germline-derived CDR1 and CDR2 are MNHNS and SASEGT. This CDR3 comprises 14 residues. CDR3 amino acids: CASCWDRANNEQFF. DNA of the CDR3: TGTGCCAGCTGCTGGGACAGAGCCAACAATGAGCAGTTCTTC.

The chain employs TRBV18 and TRBJ1-1; tentatively, D is TRBD1 (5 bases). Trimming pared 5 bases from V and 1 base from J, leaving 8 bases between. CDR1 is KGHSH and CDR2 is LQKENI in the germline V gene. The CDR3 spans 13 residues. CDR3 protein: CASSSDRNTEAFF. The CDR3 DNA is TGTGCCAGCTCATCCGACAGGAACACTGAAGCTTTCTTT. Looking up the rest from reference TRBV18 and TRBJ1-1 gives the full variable domain: NAGVMQNPRHLVRRRGQEARLRCSPMKGHSHVYWYRQLPEEGLKFMVYLQKENIIDESGMPKERFSAEFPKEGPSILRIQQVVRGDSAAYFCASSSDRNTEAFFGQGTRLTVV.

The chain has TRBV30 and TRBJ2-2; TRBD1 matches 7 bases. Trimming took 5 bases from V and 4 from J; bases not matched to a gene: 10. This CDR3 is built from 15 residues. Looked up from germline, CDR1 is GTSNPN and CDR2 is SVGIG (reference sequence). The CDR3 DNA sequence: TGTGCCTGGTCAAGGGACAGTTTAGGCACCGGGGAGCTGTTTTTT. Residues: CAWSRDSLGTGELFF.

Written as DNA, the CDR3 is TGTGCCAGCAGTCCCCCTGGGCGGGCCAACTTCTACGAGCAGTACTTC. Translating it yields CASSPPGRANFYEQYF. The J gene is TRBJ2-7, the V gene TRBV6-6, with D possibly matching TRBD2 (5 bases). This CDR3 is built from 16 residues. Trimming pared 5 bases from V and 3 bases from J, leaving 20 bases between. The germline V gene encodes CDR1 MNHNY and CDR2 SVGAGI (reference sequence).

This clone has only one observation. The chain combines TRBV7-9 with TRBJ2-1, with D maybe TRBD2 (6 bases). The CDR3 has 17 residues. Germline-derived CDR1 and CDR2 are SEHNR and FQNEAQ (reference sequence). The V end was cut by 4 bases, the J end by 0 bases, with 16 bases between. The CDR3 DNA follows: TGTGCCAGCAGCTACGGTGGGGGGACGAGCTCCTACAATGAGCAGTTCTTC. This codes for CASSYGGGTSSYNEQFF.

The rearrangement uses TRBV2 and TRBJ1-1; tentative D call: TRBD1 (5 bases). This CDR3 comprises 11 residues. Germline V gene lookup returns CDR1 SNHLY and CDR2 FYNNEI. V lost 7 bases to trimming and J lost 5 bases, with 8 bases between them. The CDR3 loop reads CASKTATEAFF. The CDR3, as DNA: TGTGCCAGCAAGACAGCAACTGAAGCTTTCTTT.

This clone has only a few counts. CDR3 region: CASSQTVGGSSYEQYF. DNA for the CDR3: TGCGCCAGCAGCCAAACGGTGGGAGGCAGTTCCTACGAGCAGTACTTC. The V gene is TRBV4-1, the J gene TRBJ2-7; D might be TRBD2 (6 bases). Trimming left V 2 bases short and J 1 base short, with 15 bases between. This CDR3 is built from 16 residues. Germline V gene data show CDR1 as MGHRA and CDR2 as YSYEKL.

This clone showed up just a few times. The chain joins TRBV6-5 to TRBJ2-1, with 11 bases identical to TRBD2. V shed 6 bases, J shed 4 bases, and the junction held 5 bases outside the gene matches. Per germline, CDR1 MNHEY and CDR2 SVGAGI. The CDR3 has 15 residues. The CDR3 DNA reads as TGTGCCAGCAGAGTACTAGCGGGGGATTACAATGAGCAGTTCTTC. This translates into CASRVLAGDYNEQFF.

In this sample, this clone turned up once. V and J are TRBV6-5 and TRBJ1-1, with 7 bases lining up with TRBD1. CDR3 length equals 13 residues. After removal of 7 bases from V and 10 bases from J, the junction contained 12 bases not matched to a gene. Germline V gene sequence: CDR1 MNHEY, CDR2 SVGAGI. CDR3 sequence reads: CASTAGGLCAAFF. The CDR3 DNA reads TGTGCCAGCACGGCAGGGGGGTTGTGTGCAGCTTTCTTT.

The rearrangement links TRBV4-2 to TRBJ2-3; 8 bases fit TRBD2. V gave up 0 bases and J gave up 4 bases; unmatched junction bases: 6. Germline CDR1 is LGHNA and CDR2 is YNFKEQ. This CDR3 contains 16 residues. CDR3 nucleotide sequence: TGTGCCAGCAGCCAAGATATCGCGGGAGGACCAGATACGCAGTATTTT. This codes for CASSQDIAGGPDTQYF.